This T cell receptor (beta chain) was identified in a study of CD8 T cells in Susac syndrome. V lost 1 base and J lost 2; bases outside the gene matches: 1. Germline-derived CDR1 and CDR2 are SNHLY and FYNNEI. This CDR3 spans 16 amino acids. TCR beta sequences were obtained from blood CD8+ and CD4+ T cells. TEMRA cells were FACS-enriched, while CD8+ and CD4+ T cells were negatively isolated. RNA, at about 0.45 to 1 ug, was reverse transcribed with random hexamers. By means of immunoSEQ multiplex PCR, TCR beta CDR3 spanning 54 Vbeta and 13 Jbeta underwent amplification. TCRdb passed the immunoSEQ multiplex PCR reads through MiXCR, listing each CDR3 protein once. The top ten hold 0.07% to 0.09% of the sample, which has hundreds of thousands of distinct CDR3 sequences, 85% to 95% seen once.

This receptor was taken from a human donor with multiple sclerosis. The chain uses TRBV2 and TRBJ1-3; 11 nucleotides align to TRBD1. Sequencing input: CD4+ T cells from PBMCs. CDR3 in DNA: TGTGCCAGCAGTGAAGAGGGACAGGGGGCTGGAAACACCATATATTTT. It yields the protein CASSEEGQGAGNTIYF.